This TCR beta chain was sequenced during a study of early T cells in non-severe SARS-CoV-2 infection. On the study more broadly: Unsorted whole blood bulk RNA was sequenced, with unpaired chains. Study-level points and caveats: Sequences matched to VDJdb favored anti-spike CD8 responses, while private and CD4 specificities were missed.

This clonotype was seen at least ten times. Its antigen is currently unknown. Germline loops: CDR1 SQVTM, CDR2 ANQGSEA. This CDR3 is 11 amino acids long. Trimming cost V 7 bases and J 2 bases, with 5 bases left between them. Unique molecular identifiers were affixed to single, distinct cDNA molecules. MiXCR, run by TCRdb on the 5' RACE reads, gives a single entry per CDR3 protein. Among 25,000 to 35,000 distinct CDR3 sequences listed, 3% to 5% were seen once. The sample taken for sequencing was whole blood. The sequence derives from an adult who was a healthcare worker with PCR-confirmed SARS-CoV-2 infection or an uninfected control (not recorded which). This chain joins TRBV29-1 and TRBJ2-2; no firm D call. The CDR3 here is CSGGNTGELFF. CDR3 DNA sequence: TGCAGCGGGGGTAACACCGGGGAGCTGTTTTTT.